One sample yielded the 19 T cell receptor beta chains listed below, sequenced in a study of T cell changes during pregnancy in multiple sclerosis. TCRdb keeps only in-frame clones here, not all; method: immunoSEQ multiplex PCR. The data hold over 65,000 clones, with under 95% observed a single time. This specimen was peripheral blood, taken in the second trimester of pregnancy. The receptors were gathered from a female donor with multiple sclerosis, enrolled in a pregnancy study.

This chain links TRBV28 with TRBJ2-1; D call uncertain. Trimming stripped 2 bases from V and 3 bases from J, with 8 bases between. Germline CDR1 is MDHEN and CDR2 is SYDVKM. This CDR3 is 14 amino acids long. The CDR3 bases are TGTGCCAGCAGTTTAGCGCCTCTCTACAATGAGCAGTTCTTC. It encodes CASSLAPLYNEQFF.

The rearrangement uses TRBV27 and TRBJ2-7; TRBD2 is a possible D gene (7 bases). The CDR3 extends over 17 amino acids. V lost 3 bases and J lost 0, with 18 bases in between. Germline assignment: CDR1 MNHEY and CDR2 SMNVEV (reference sequence). The CDR3 bases are TGTGCCAGCAGTTTGGTCCAGGGGAGGGCCAGCTCCTACGAGCAGTACTTC. Its translation: CASSLVQGRASSYEQYF.

The chain has TRBV7-3 and TRBJ2-2, with TRBD2 identical over 8 bases. J lost 1 base, V lost 4 bases, and 5 bases had no gene match. The CDR3 runs to 16 residues. Per germline, CDR1 SGHTA and CDR2 FQGTGA. CDR3 nucleotide sequence: TGTGCCAGCAGCTCACCGGGGGGGCGGAACACCGGGGAGCTGTTTTTT. Amino acids: CASSSPGGRNTGELFF.

The chain combines TRBV30 with TRBJ1-5, with 7 bases that match TRBD1. J gave up 3 bases and V 1 base, and 9 bases lay outside the gene matches. CDR1 is GTSNPN, CDR2 SVGIG, per germline (reference sequence). CDR3 length: 16 residues. The CDR3 reads CAWSAPLGTDNQPQHF. The CDR3 DNA follows: TGTGCCTGGAGTGCTCCACTCGGGACAGACAATCAGCCCCAGCATTTT.

The chain carries TRBV7-2 and TRBJ2-1; 10 bases are shared with TRBD2. From germline, CDR1 is SGHTA and CDR2 FQGNSA. The V gene end was trimmed by 6 bases and the J gene end by 15 bases; junction bases not matched to a gene: 11. The CDR3 runs to 13 residues. This CDR3 is CASSLNKAGGLFF. Written as DNA, the CDR3 is TGTGCCAGCAGTTTGAATAAAGCGGGGGGGCTGTTCTTC.

The J gene is TRBJ2-3, the V gene TRBV5-6; unclear D gene. V was shortened by 3 bases and J by 6 bases, with 11 bases between the two germline ends. The CDR3 runs 13 residues. CDR1 is SGHDT, CDR2 YYEEEE, per germline. The CDR3 DNA is TGTGCCAGCAGCTGGTCCGACTCCGATACGCAGTATTTT. Protein: CASSWSDSDTQYF.

The CDR3 nucleotides are TGTGCCAGCAGCTTACTGACAGGAAGGAACACTGAAGCTTTCTTT. Its protein product is CASSLLTGRNTEAFF. V and J are TRBV5-6 and TRBJ1-1, with a possible D match to TRBD1 (6 bases). CDR1 and CDR2 (germline): SGHDT, YYEEEE. The V end was cut by 2 bases, the J end by 1 base, with 12 bases between. The CDR3 length is 15 residues.

J is TRBJ1-3 and V is TRBV4-2; possible D gene TRBD1, 6 bases. V dropped 6 bases and J dropped 9 bases, with 24 bases sitting between them. The CDR3 sequence is 16 residues long. Germline V CDR1 and CDR2: LGHNA, YNFKEQ. The CDR3 coding sequence is TGTGCCAGCAGTAAAACAGATAGGGGGAGTGAACTCACCATATATTTT. Encoded protein: CASSKTDRGSELTIYF.

This sequence joins TRBV10-3 and TRBJ1-2; 7 nucleotides agree with TRBD1. With 3 bases clipped from V and 6 bases from J, the junction kept 7 bases outside the gene matches. Looked up from germline, CDR1 is ENHRY and CDR2 is SYGVKD. The CDR3 covers 14 residues. The CDR3 region is CAISEGQAYDGYTF. Written as DNA, the CDR3 is TGTGCCATCAGTGAAGGACAGGCTTACGATGGCTACACCTTC.

This chain uses TRBV27 with TRBJ2-7; TRBD2 aligns across 7 bases. The germline gives CDR1 MNHEY, CDR2 SMNVEV (reference sequence). Trimming at V came to 3 bases and at J to 7 bases, leaving 9 bases not matched to a gene. The CDR3 consists of 14 residues. Here the CDR3 DNA reads TGTGCCAGCAGTTTTGGGGGGGGAGTCTGGGAGCAGTACTTC. Protein sequence: CASSFGGGVWEQYF.

The rearrangement joins TRBV7-2 to TRBJ1-1; weak D call: TRBD1 (5 bases). Trimming took off 3 bases at V and 4 bases at J, with 15 bases between the two ends. CDR1 SGHTA and CDR2 FQGNSA come from the germline V gene. This CDR3 has 15 residues. CDR3 amino acids: CASSLAGPGTTEAFF. The CDR3 region has the DNA TGTGCCAGCAGCTTGGCGGGGCCAGGGACCACTGAAGCTTTCTTT.

The genes are TRBV10-3 and TRBJ1-5; a weak D match, TRBD1 (6 bases). This CDR3 contains 13 residues. CDR1 is ENHRY and CDR2 is SYGVKD in the germline V gene. V was shortened by 6 bases and J by 9 bases, with 15 bases between the two germline ends. The CDR3, as DNA: TGTGCCATCAGCCGGGACAACGGGACGCCCCAGCATTTT. This gives the protein CAISRDNGTPQHF.

The chain has TRBV7-2 and TRBJ2-6; weak D call: TRBD2 (6 bases). With 2 bases removed from V and 4 bases from J, the gap between germline ends came to 15 bases. From germline, CDR1 is SGHTA and CDR2 FQGNSA. This CDR3 has 17 amino acids. CDR3 bases: TGTGCCAGCAGCTTAAGTTTTACGGGGGACGGGGCCAACGTCCTGACTTTC. It specifies CASSLSFTGDGANVLTF.

The rearrangement links TRBV5-5 to TRBJ1-3; D call uncertain. The germline V gene encodes CDR1 SGHKS and CDR2 YYEKEE (reference sequence). Trimming removed 4 bases from V and 4 bases from J, with 15 bases in between. The CDR3 consists of 15 residues. CDR3 bases: TGTGCCAGCAGCCAGTGGGCGGCGGGAGGAAACACCATATATTTT. This codes for CASSQWAAGGNTIYF.

This sequence joins TRBV5-4 and TRBJ2-5, with D possibly being TRBD2 (6 bases). The V gene lost 6 bases and the J gene lost 3 bases, with 12 bases spanning the gap. Germline CDR1 and CDR2: SGHNT and YYREEE (reference sequence). This CDR3 is built from 13 residues. This chain's CDR3 is CASTLWGEETQYF. The CDR3 nucleotides read TGTGCCAGCACCCTATGGGGGGAAGAGACCCAGTACTTC.

This sequence joins TRBV5-1 and TRBJ2-7; TRBD1 matches at 12 bases. Losses at the gene ends were 7 bases for V and 5 bases for J; bases not matched to a gene: 7. The length of the CDR3 is 14 residues. The germline V gene encodes CDR1 SGHRS and CDR2 YFSETQ. CDR3 residues: CASGIGTGGDEQYF. The DNA for the CDR3 is TGCGCCAGCGGCATAGGGACAGGGGGCGACGAGCAGTACTTC.

The rearrangement uses TRBV5-1 and TRBJ2-1; TRBD2 aligns across 8 bases. CDR3 size: 14 residues. CDR1 is SGHRS, CDR2 YFSETQ, per germline. V lost 1 base to trimming and J lost 8 bases; unmatched junction nucleotides: 5. Written as DNA, the CDR3 is TGCGCCAGCAGCTTGTTGGGACTAGGGGATGAGCAGTTCTTC. This sequence encodes CASSLLGLGDEQFF.

The chain uses TRBV7-9 and TRBJ2-5; 9 bases map to TRBD2. Germline values: CDR1 SEHNR, CDR2 FQNEAQ (reference sequence). CDR3 length equals 17 residues. The V gene end was trimmed by 4 bases and the J gene end by 5 bases; junction bases not matched to a gene: 14. The CDR3 DNA is TGTGCCAGCAGCTCCGCCTCGGTAGCGGGGGTTTCGGAGACCCAGTACTTC. This sequence encodes CASSSASVAGVSETQYF.

The V call is TRBV7-3, the J call TRBJ1-2; D perhaps matches TRBD1 (5 bases). The V end lost 5 bases, the J end lost 4 bases, and 14 bases lay between the germline ends. The CDR3 is 14 amino acids. Germline loops: CDR1 SGHTA, CDR2 FQGTGA. The CDR3 region has the DNA TGTGCCAGCAGCCCTGGACCCGGGGGCTATGGCTACACCTTC. It is translated as CASSPGPGGYGYTF.